The 30 T cell receptor beta chains below all came from one sample that was sequenced in a study of blood T cell repertoires in COVID-19. Profiled with immunoSEQ multiplex PCR; TCRdb holds only in-frame clones, not every one. The sample lists roughly 33,000 clones; almost 80% were seen once. The sample consisted of peripheral blood. These TCRs come from a woman in her sixties with acute or convalescent COVID-19.

The chain links TRBV18 to TRBJ1-4; no clear D gene. CDR1 and CDR2 (germline): KGHSH, LQKENI. The V and J ends lost 2 bases and 7 bases respectively, with 11 bases between them. This CDR3 is 14 amino acids long. The CDR3 loop is CASSPATSGEKLFF. The CDR3 bases are TGTGCCAGCTCACCAGCCACATCGGGTGAAAAACTGTTTTTT.

The chain combines TRBV4-1 with TRBJ2-2; D possibly corresponds to TRBD2 (7 bases). Trimming removed 4 bases from V and 3 bases from J, with 15 bases in between. Per germline, CDR1 MGHRA and CDR2 YSYEKL. The CDR3 sequence is 16 residues long. The CDR3 DNA follows: TGCGCCAGCAGCCTGCAGTCGGGGGGCCACACCGGGGAGCTGTTTTTT. Translating gives CASSLQSGGHTGELFF.

The rearrangement joins TRBV30 to TRBJ1-1; D uncertain. This CDR3 has 15 residues. CDR1 GTSNPN and CDR2 SVGIG come from the germline V gene (reference sequence). Trimming removed 4 bases from V and 4 bases from J, with 19 bases in between. The CDR3 region has the DNA TGTGCCTGGACCCACTTACCACCCCCGCTCACTGAAGCTTTCTTT. As protein: CAWTHLPPPLTEAFF.

The V call is TRBV24-1, the J call TRBJ2-2; weak D call: TRBD2 (7 bases). From germline, CDR1 is KGHDR and CDR2 SFDVKD. This CDR3 has 15 amino acids. V dropped 8 bases and J dropped 3 bases, with 15 bases sitting between them. CDR3 sequence: CATMSGEGHTGELFF. CDR3 nucleotides: TGTGCCACCATGTCAGGGGAGGGACACACCGGGGAGCTGTTTTTT.

The V call is TRBV5-8, the J call TRBJ2-7; TRBD1 is a possible D gene (6 bases). CDR3 length equals 16 residues. CDR1 and CDR2 from the germline V gene are SGHTS and YDEGEE. V lost 1 base and J lost 0, with 14 bases in between. CDR3 coding DNA: TGTGCCAGCAGCTTGTGGTTACGGGACAACTCCTACGAGCAGTACTTC. Encoded protein: CASSLWLRDNSYEQYF.

The table lists this clone with a count of one. The V call is TRBV7-8, the J call TRBJ2-1, with 8 nucleotides matching TRBD2. The CDR3 extends over 21 amino acids. Trimming removed 5 bases from V and 1 base from J; junction bases left unmatched: 22. Germline V gene data show CDR1 as SGHVS and CDR2 as FQNEAQ. CDR3 loop: CASSPTPPGIRGGWSYNEQFF. CDR3 coding DNA: TGTGCCAGCAGCCCCACCCCACCAGGTATACGGGGGGGATGGTCCTACAATGAGCAGTTCTTC.

The genes are TRBV10-1 and TRBJ1-1; 7 bases fit TRBD1. Per the germline V gene, CDR1 is WNHNN and CDR2 is SYGVQD (reference sequence). The V and J ends lost 0 bases and 1 base, in that order; junction bases with no gene match: 11. This CDR3 contains 18 residues. The CDR3 region has the DNA TGCGCCAGCAGTGAGTCGAGGCCAGGGACAGACGCGAACACTGAAGCTTTCTTT. It is translated as CASSESRPGTDANTEAFF.

The chain combines TRBV6-5 with TRBJ1-1; a possible D gene is TRBD1 (6 bases). Germline CDR1 MNHEY, CDR2 SVGAGI. The CDR3 totals 14 residues. The V and J ends lost 6 bases and 3 bases respectively, with 14 bases between them. The CDR3 here is CASRSGEGHTEAFF. CDR3 bases: TGTGCCAGCAGGTCAGGGGAGGGGCACACTGAAGCTTTCTTT.

CDR3 residues: CASSEGTVPSEQYF. CDR3 bases: TGCGCCAGCAGTGAAGGGACAGTTCCCTCCGAGCAGTACTTC. This rearrangement joins TRBV10-1 to TRBJ2-7; TRBD1 matches at 7 bases. CDR1 and CDR2 (germline): WNHNN, SYGVQD (reference sequence). Trimming at V came to 3 bases and at J to 6 bases, leaving 8 bases not matched to a gene. This CDR3 comprises 14 residues.

CDR3 DNA sequence: TGTGCCAGCAGCCGACTGGTAGGGGTGGAAGAGCAGTACTTC. Its protein product is CASSRLVGVEEQYF. The chain links TRBV7-9 to TRBJ2-7; D is possibly TRBD1 (5 bases). The CDR3 is 14 amino acids. Germline loops: CDR1 SEHNR, CDR2 FQNEAQ (reference sequence). V was cut by 5 bases and J by 7 bases, with 18 bases left in between.

The chain combines TRBV29-1 with TRBJ1-2, with 8 bases identical to TRBD1. Germline assignment: CDR1 SQVTM and CDR2 ANQGSEA. This CDR3 contains 14 residues. With 5 bases clipped from V and 4 bases from J, the junction kept 9 bases outside the gene matches. The CDR3 DNA reads TGCAGCGTTCCGCAGGGGGCTATGGGCTATGGCTACACCTTC. Residues: CSVPQGAMGYGYTF.

V and J are TRBV11-1 and TRBJ2-7, with 9 bases identical to TRBD2. The V gene end was trimmed by 5 bases and the J gene end by 5 bases; junction bases not matched to a gene: 10. The CDR3 covers 15 residues. Germline-derived CDR1 and CDR2 are SGHAT and FQDESV (reference sequence). The CDR3: CASSTRLADLNEQYF. The CDR3 DNA sequence: TGTGCCAGCAGCACCCGACTAGCGGATCTCAACGAGCAGTACTTC.

This sequence joins TRBV7-2 and TRBJ2-3; D possibly corresponds to TRBD1 (6 bases). Trimming removed 2 bases at V and 2 bases at J, with 17 bases between. The CDR3 is made up of 17 amino acids. The germline gives CDR1 SGHTA, CDR2 FQGNSA. For the CDR3, the DNA is TGTGCCAGCAGCTTACTACAGGGTCGGGGAAACACAGATACGCAGTATTTT. It encodes CASSLLQGRGNTDTQYF.

The rearrangement links TRBV4-1 to TRBJ1-4; no definite D call. CDR3 length: 15 amino acids. V lost 1 base and J lost 3, with 9 bases in between. In germline, CDR1 is MGHRA, CDR2 YSYEKL. In DNA, the CDR3 is TGCGCCAGCAGCCAAGCAAGGAGGCCTAATGAAAAACTGTTTTTT. As protein: CASSQARRPNEKLFF.

V usage is TRBV12-3 or TRBV12-4 and J usage is TRBJ1-1; D not resolved. This CDR3 is 12 amino acids long. V lost 4 bases and J lost 8, with 11 bases in between. Here the CDR3 DNA reads TGTGCCAGCAGTTCCCCTCCGCGGGAAGCTTTCTTT. Protein product: CASSSPPREAFF.

CDR3 bases: TGTGCCAGTAGTGACCGTTGGGACCCAAAGGGGGATTCACCCCTCCACTTT. As protein: CASSDRWDPKGDSPLHF. V is TRBV19 and J is TRBJ1-6; TRBD1 is a possible D gene (6 bases). V was shortened by 5 bases and J by 8 bases, with 22 bases between the two germline ends. The CDR3 is 17 residues long. The germline gives CDR1 LNHDA, CDR2 SQIVND (reference sequence).

This clone came up a few times. The genes are TRBV7-9 and TRBJ1-4; the D gene is possibly TRBD1 (5 bases). The CDR3 has 15 residues. Trimming took off 2 bases at V and 3 bases at J, with 10 bases between the two ends. Per germline, CDR1 SEHNR and CDR2 FQNEAQ (reference sequence). The CDR3: CASSLLQGPNEKLFF. Here the CDR3 DNA reads TGTGCCAGCAGCTTATTGCAGGGCCCTAATGAAAAACTGTTTTTT.

This chain uses TRBV7-6 with TRBJ2-7; TRBD1 agrees at 9 bases. Unmatched junction bases numbered 4, after V lost 5 bases and J lost 5 bases. Per the germline V gene, CDR1 is SGHVS and CDR2 is FNYEAQ. This CDR3 spans 13 amino acids. The CDR3 reads CASSPDRGNEQYF. CDR3 in DNA: TGTGCCAGCAGCCCGGACAGGGGCAACGAGCAGTACTTC. Full variable domain (outside the CDR3, taken from reference TRBV7-6 and TRBJ2-7): GAGVSQSPRYKVTKRGQDVALRCDPISGHVSLYWYRQALGQGPEFLTYFNYEAQQDKSGLPNDRFSAERPEGSISTLTIQRTEQRDSAMYRCASSPDRGNEQYFGPGTRLTVT.

The rearrangement links TRBV10-3 to TRBJ1-2; possible D gene TRBD1, 5 bases. V shed 5 bases and J shed 4 bases, with 17 bases lying between them. The CDR3 length is 15 residues. In germline, CDR1 is ENHRY, CDR2 SYGVKD. The DNA of the CDR3 is TGTGCCATCAGTACCGGGACTCCAAACCTCTATGGCTACACCTTC. It codes for CAISTGTPNLYGYTF.

The CDR3 here is CASSKGGAVNQPQHF. As DNA, the CDR3 is TGTGCCAGCAGTAAGGGGGGGGCAGTCAATCAGCCCCAGCATTTT. The V and J genes are TRBV6-5 and TRBJ1-5; D perhaps matches TRBD1 (6 bases). CDR3 size: 15 residues. Trimming left V 5 bases short and J 3 bases short, with 14 bases between. Germline V gives CDR1 MNHEY, CDR2 SVGAGI.

The chain has TRBV18 and TRBJ1-1; 7 nucleotides match TRBD1. Germline V gene lookup returns CDR1 KGHSH and CDR2 LQKENI. This CDR3 region has 14 residues. Trimming cost V 6 bases and J 6 bases; bases outside gene matches: 10. DNA for the CDR3: TGTGCCAGCTCGAAACAGGGGATGGCGGCTGAAGCTTTCTTT. Amino acid sequence: CASSKQGMAAEAFF.

The chain joins TRBV19 to TRBJ2-6; D unresolved. V lost 7 bases to trimming and J lost 0 bases, with 13 bases between them. From germline, CDR1 is LNHDA and CDR2 SQIVND (reference sequence). This CDR3 is 16 amino acids long. The DNA of the CDR3 is TGTGCCAGTAACGGTCGGGTCCACTCTGGGGCCAACGTCCTGACTTTC. Translating gives CASNGRVHSGANVLTF.

This sequence joins TRBV7-2 and TRBJ2-4; 9 nucleotides line up with TRBD1. The CDR3 spans 16 residues. Germline trimming cut 3 bases from V and 3 bases from J; bases unmatched to any gene: 6. CDR1 and CDR2 from the germline V gene are SGHTA and FQGNSA. CDR3 protein: CASSFGTGWGKNIQYF. The DNA of the CDR3 is TGTGCCAGCAGCTTCGGGACAGGGTGGGGCAAAAACATTCAGTACTTC. Variable domain in full (rest from reference TRBV7-2 and TRBJ2-4): GAGVSQSPSNKVTEKGKDVELRCDPISGHTALYWYRQSLGQGLEFLIYFQGNSAPDKSGLPSDRFSAERTGGSVSTLTIQRTQQEDSAVYLCASSFGTGWGKNIQYFGAGTRLSVL.

This clone showed up just once. The V call is TRBV6-5, the J call TRBJ1-5; D not resolved. The CDR3 is made up of 14 amino acids. Germline V gene data show CDR1 as MNHEY and CDR2 as SVGAGI. Trimming stripped 5 bases from V and 5 bases from J, with 13 bases between. CDR3 coding DNA: TGTGCCAGCAGTCCCCAGTCCGTGGATCAGCCCCAGCATTTT. Translation: CASSPQSVDQPQHF.

The rearrangement uses TRBV19 and TRBJ1-1, with 8 bases identical to TRBD1. V dropped 4 bases and J dropped 4; count of bases not matched to a gene: 2. Germline V CDR1 and CDR2: LNHDA, SQIVND (reference sequence). The CDR3 is made up of 13 amino acids. CDR3 sequence reads: CASSTGGRTEAFF. In DNA, the CDR3 is TGTGCCAGTAGTACAGGGGGCCGCACTGAAGCTTTCTTT.

This clone was counted between two and nine times. The genes are TRBV7-3 and TRBJ2-7; TRBD2 is a possible D gene (6 bases). The CDR3 is 13 amino acids. The ends were cut back, 2 bases at V and 6 bases at J, with 11 bases in the middle. Germline CDR1 SGHTA, CDR2 FQGTGA. Written as DNA, the CDR3 is TGTGCCAGCAGCTTACTACTGGGAGGCGAGCAGTACTTC. This gives the protein CASSLLLGGEQYF.

DNA of the CDR3: TGTGCCAGCAGCCAAAACTACGCCTCGGAGGATGGCTACACCTTC. This codes for CASSQNYASEDGYTF. The chain joins TRBV4-2 to TRBJ1-2, with D unclear. CDR3 length: 15 residues. V was pared by 2 bases and J by 6 bases, with 16 bases between. Per germline, CDR1 LGHNA and CDR2 YNFKEQ.

The CDR3 loop is CASSSVDRGAQGGYTF. CDR3 nucleotides: TGTGCCAGCAGTTCAGTAGACAGGGGGGCTCAGGGTGGCTACACCTTC. The chain is built from TRBV28 and TRBJ1-2; the match to TRBD1 covers 9 bases. The CDR3 is made up of 16 amino acids. Germline V CDR1 and CDR2: MDHEN, SYDVKM. V was pared by 4 bases and J by 7 bases, with 13 bases of the junction left unmatched.

The genes are TRBV27 and TRBJ2-1, with 9 nucleotides matching TRBD2. This CDR3 comprises 16 residues. Germline V CDR1 and CDR2: MNHEY, SMNVEV (reference sequence). The junction had 6 bases not matched to a gene; V was cut back by 1 base and J by 5 bases. Here the CDR3 reads CASSLWGGGADNEQFF. CDR3 nucleotide sequence: TGTGCCAGCAGTTTATGGGGCGGGGGGGCGGACAATGAGCAGTTCTTC.

The chain is built from TRBV5-1 and TRBJ2-7, with 9 positions matching TRBD2. Unmatched junction bases numbered 2, after V lost 0 bases and J lost 1 base. The germline V gene encodes CDR1 SGHRS and CDR2 YFSETQ. The CDR3 consists of 15 residues. The CDR3 here is CASSLVAGASYEQYF. CDR3 bases: TGCGCCAGCAGCTTGGTAGCGGGGGCGTCCTACGAGCAGTACTTC.